This T cell receptor (beta chain) was documented in a study of spatial heterogeneity in lung cancer. The CDR3 contains 15 residues. Germline-derived CDR1 and CDR2 are LGHDT and YNNKEL (reference sequence). V lost 0 bases, J lost 0 bases, and 9 bases lay in between. The time point is: sample taken at primary tumor resection. Tumor, nontumor lung or frozen PBMC supplied whole RNA that was sequenced unsorted. TCRdb passed the 5' RACE reads through MiXCR, listing each CDR3 protein once. The data contain more than 50,000 distinct CDR3 sequences, roughly 7% of them seen just once; the ten biggest clones take up about 3.1%.

This receptor was identified in a female donor with early-stage non-small cell lung cancer. This sample comprised PBMCs, obtained at surgery. The rearrangement uses TRBV3-1 and TRBJ2-7; no firm D call. The CDR3 region has the DNA TGTGCCAGCAGCCAAGACCCCCAGCGCTCCTACGAGCAGTACTTC. It translates to CASSQDPQRSYEQYF.